Each of the 23 T cell receptor beta chains below was sequenced from the same sample in a study of cytomegalovirus exposure and HLA in healthy donors. This PCR relied on a set of 60 Vbeta primers and 13 Jbeta primers. Here immunoSEQ multiplex PCR was the method, and the copy in TCRdb shows in-frame clones only, minus some. The profile shows approximately 200,000 clones, less than 80% of them singletons. The specimen sequenced was PBMCs. These receptors all come from a girl aged 2 to 9 in good health and CMV-seronegative.

This clone was counted once. This rearrangement joins TRBV4-1 to TRBJ2-3; TRBD2 agrees at 9 bases. Trimming cost V 3 bases and J 2 bases; bases outside gene matches: 6. The CDR3 is 16 amino acids. Germline V gene lookup returns CDR1 MGHRA and CDR2 YSYEKL. Written as DNA, the CDR3 is TGCGCCAGCAGCCATCCGGGACTAGCCAACACAGATACGCAGTATTTT. Protein: CASSHPGLANTDTQYF.

V gene TRBV13 combines with J gene TRBJ2-5, with a possible D match to TRBD1 (6 bases). V was cut by 5 bases and J by 4 bases, with 11 bases left in between. CDR3 length equals 13 residues. Germline-derived CDR1 and CDR2 are PRHDT and FYEKMQ (reference sequence). The CDR3 region is CASSLEGGETQYF. The CDR3, as DNA: TGTGCCAGCAGCCTAGAAGGGGGAGAGACCCAGTACTTC.

This clone was detected a few times. The rearrangement links TRBV5-1 to TRBJ2-7; 15 nucleotides line up with TRBD2. After removal of 4 bases from V and 2 bases from J, the junction contained 7 bases not matched to a gene. The CDR3 covers 17 residues. The germline V gene encodes CDR1 SGHRS and CDR2 YFSETQ. CDR3 loop: CASSRGLAGGPTYEQYF. DNA for the CDR3: TGCGCCAGCAGCCGGGGACTAGCGGGGGGCCCGACCTACGAGCAGTACTTC.

CDR3 loop: CASSQPGLAGANEQFF. Here the CDR3 DNA reads TGCGCCAGCAGCCAACCAGGACTAGCGGGAGCAAATGAGCAGTTCTTC. The chain employs TRBV4-1 and TRBJ2-1; 13 positions match TRBD2. Looked up from germline, CDR1 is MGHRA and CDR2 is YSYEKL. The CDR3 consists of 16 residues. V was clipped by 2 bases and J by 7 bases; unmatched bases: 5.

This clone was detected only a few times. V is TRBV29-1 and J is TRBJ1-1; D may be TRBD1 (5 bases). The CDR3 totals 14 residues. The V gene's germline CDR1 is SQVTM and CDR2 ANQGSEA. V lost 7 bases and J lost 1, with 16 bases in between. The CDR3: CSALGGSGNTEAFF. In DNA form, the CDR3 reads TGCAGCGCCCTGGGGGGGTCGGGGAACACTGAAGCTTTCTTT.

The chain couples TRBV7-9 to TRBJ1-1; no definite D call. Germline V lookup: CDR1 SEHNR, CDR2 FQNEAQ (reference sequence). Trimming removed 3 bases from V and 8 bases from J, with 19 bases in between. This CDR3 is 15 amino acids long. This CDR3 is CASSFPETGTSEAFF. The DNA of the CDR3 is TGTGCCAGCAGCTTTCCCGAAACGGGAACGAGCGAAGCTTTCTTT.

This clone was recorded a few times. This rearrangement joins TRBV10-3 to TRBJ2-1; 7 nucleotides align to TRBD2. Per the germline V gene, CDR1 is ENHRY and CDR2 is SYGVKD. This CDR3 has 14 residues. With 4 bases clipped from V and 4 bases from J, the junction kept 4 bases outside the gene matches. The CDR3 DNA sequence: TGTGCCATCAGTGCGGGAGGAATATACAATGAGCAGTTCTTC. Encoded protein: CAISAGGIYNEQFF.

This clone was found a few times. This chain joins TRBV5-4 and TRBJ2-3; D remains ambiguous. From germline, CDR1 is SGHNT and CDR2 YYREEE (reference sequence). The V and J ends lost 1 base and 2 bases respectively, with 5 bases between them. The CDR3 loop spans 13 amino acids. CDR3 region: CASSLMYTDTQYF. The CDR3 DNA is TGTGCCAGCAGCTTGATGTACACAGATACGCAGTATTTT.

The chain links TRBV27 to TRBJ2-5; D may be TRBD2 (6 bases). Germline CDR1 reads MNHEY; CDR2 reads SMNVEV (reference sequence). The CDR3 totals 18 residues. Trimming removed 6 bases from V and 0 bases from J, with 23 bases in between. Here the CDR3 reads CASSPMLPAGMDQETQYF. CDR3 DNA sequence: TGTGCCAGCAGCCCCATGCTCCCGGCGGGGATGGACCAAGAGACCCAGTACTTC.

This chain links TRBV5-4 with TRBJ1-2; possibly TRBD1 for D (5 bases). The CDR3 spans 14 residues. Germline assignment: CDR1 SGHNT and CDR2 YYREEE (reference sequence). Trimming shortened V by 2 bases and J by 5 bases, and 13 bases separated the two germline ends. CDR3 coding DNA: TGTGCCAGCAGCTTTCGGACAAGCCAATATGGCTACACCTTC. It yields the protein CASSFRTSQYGYTF.

CDR3 amino acids: CASSVGASGGAYNEQFF. Here the CDR3 DNA reads TGTGCCAGCAGCGTAGGGGCTAGCGGGGGGGCCTACAATGAGCAGTTCTTC. V gene TRBV9 combines with J gene TRBJ2-1, with 12 bases identical to TRBD2. The germline V gene has CDR1 SGDLS and CDR2 YYNGEE. CDR3 length: 17 residues. Trimming cost V 0 bases and J 2 bases; bases outside gene matches: 3.

For this clone: One end of the junction does not line up with germline, which may come from a read error. This chain joins TRBV13 and TRBJ1-4; maybe TRBD1 (5 bases). This CDR3 contains 13 residues. Germline-derived CDR1 and CDR2 are PRHDT and FYEKMQ (reference sequence). CDR3 in amino acids: CASSSGRGEKLFF. CDR3 DNA: TGTGCTAGCAGCTCAGGGAGAGGCGAAAAACTGTTTTTT.

As concerns this clone: Other nucleotide sequences from this sample produce the same CDR3. The J gene is TRBJ2-2, the V gene TRBV7-9; D might be TRBD2 (6 bases). Trimming took off 6 bases at V and 5 bases at J, with 10 bases between the two ends. CDR1 and CDR2 from the germline V gene are SEHNR and FQNEAQ (reference sequence). The CDR3 extends over 13 amino acids. CDR3 bases: TGTGCCAGCAGTCCCGGGAGAACCGGGGAGCTGTTTTTT. It specifies CASSPGRTGELFF.

The chain joins TRBV10-3 to TRBJ1-2; D unclear. The CDR3 contains 12 residues. CDR1 is ENHRY and CDR2 is SYGVKD in the germline V gene. V lost 7 bases and J lost 6, with 12 bases in between. The CDR3 region is CAITASDDGYTF. CDR3 nucleotides: TGTGCCATCACCGCCTCAGATGATGGCTACACCTTC.

A few counts support this clone. The J gene is TRBJ2-1, the V gene TRBV6-1, with TRBD2 identical over 7 bases. V trimming: 2 bases; J trimming: 6 bases; junction bases outside the gene matches: 7. The CDR3 loop spans 15 amino acids. The V gene's germline CDR1 is MNHNS and CDR2 SASEGT. The CDR3 nucleotides are TGTGCCAGCAGTGAAACCCTAGCGGACCTCAATGAGCAGTTCTTC. Protein product: CASSETLADLNEQFF.

V and J are TRBV5-6 and TRBJ1-2, with 7 bases identical to TRBD1. The germline V gene encodes CDR1 SGHDT and CDR2 YYEEEE. The J segment lost 7 bases and the V segment lost 2 bases, leaving 14 bases of the junction unmatched. This CDR3 has 16 residues. CDR3 amino acids: CASSLGQEGIYGGYTF. As DNA, the CDR3 is TGTGCCAGCAGCTTAGGACAGGAGGGGATTTATGGTGGCTACACCTTC.

The chain employs TRBV5-4 and TRBJ1-1; 7 nucleotides align to TRBD1. The CDR3 spans 15 residues. Per germline, CDR1 SGHNT and CDR2 YYREEE (reference sequence). V lost 4 bases to trimming and J lost 1 base; unmatched junction nucleotides: 7. The CDR3 loop is CASSPRAGGNTEAFF. DNA for the CDR3: TGTGCCAGCAGCCCCCGGGCAGGGGGGAACACTGAAGCTTTCTTT. Using reference TRBV5-4 and TRBJ1-1 for the parts outside the CDR3, the full variable domain is ETGVTQSPTHLIKTRGQQVTLRCSSQSGHNTVSWYQQALGQGPQFIFQYYREEENGRGNFPPRFSGLQFPNYSSELNVNALELDDSALYLCASSPRAGGNTEAFFGQGTRLTVV.

The chain couples TRBV5-4 to TRBJ2-1; 10 bases map to TRBD2. V lost 4 bases and J lost 7; bases outside the gene matches: 8. Germline values: CDR1 SGHNT, CDR2 YYREEE (reference sequence). CDR3 size: 15 residues. Here the CDR3 DNA reads TGTGCCAGCAGCACACCCCGACTAGCGGGTAATGAGCAGTTCTTC. Protein sequence: CASSTPRLAGNEQFF.

This clone has just one count. V usage is TRBV6-5 and J usage is TRBJ1-1; no firm D call. Trimming pared 0 bases from V and 4 bases from J, leaving 9 bases between. Germline lookup yields CDR1 MNHEY and CDR2 SVGAGI. This CDR3 region has 14 residues. CDR3 coding DNA: TGTGCCAGCAGTTACTCGCGCATTCGCACTGAAGCTTTCTTT. As protein: CASSYSRIRTEAFF.

J is TRBJ1-1 and V is TRBV25-1, with TRBD1 as a possible D gene (6 bases). Per the germline V gene, CDR1 is MGHDK and CDR2 is SYGVNS. The CDR3 has 15 residues. V lost 4 bases to trimming and J lost 2 bases, with 14 bases between them. The CDR3 loop is CASSAQGRRNTEAFF. The CDR3 DNA is TGTGCCAGCAGTGCCCAGGGGCGACGTAACACTGAAGCTTTCTTT. Full variable domain (outside the CDR3, taken from reference TRBV25-1 and TRBJ1-1): EADIYQTPRYLVIGTGKKITLECSQTMGHDKMYWYQQDPGMELHLIHYSYGVNSTEKGDLSSESTVSRIRTEHFPLTLESARPSHTSQYLCASSAQGRRNTEAFFGQGTRLTVV.

Note on this clone: This CDR3 is also generated by other DNA sequences in the sample. This chain joins TRBV5-1 and TRBJ1-1, with D perhaps matching TRBD1 (5 bases). The CDR3 extends over 13 amino acids. Trimming removed 4 bases at V and 2 bases at J, with 9 bases between. Looked up from germline, CDR1 is SGHRS and CDR2 is YFSETQ. Written as DNA, the CDR3 is TGCGCCAGCAGCCTTACAGGTAACACTGAAGCTTTCTTT. It yields the protein CASSLTGNTEAFF.

The rearrangement joins TRBV28 to TRBJ1-2; the D is unclear. V lost 6 bases, J lost 2 bases, and 19 bases lay in between. This CDR3 region has 16 residues. The germline gives CDR1 MDHEN, CDR2 SYDVKM. CDR3 nucleotides: TGTGCCAGCAGCCTGCCGTCGGACTTAAACAACTATGGCTACACCTTC. It yields the protein CASSLPSDLNNYGYTF.

The rearrangement uses TRBV9 and TRBJ2-2; 7 positions agree with TRBD1. Germline V gene data show CDR1 as SGDLS and CDR2 as YYNGEE. The CDR3 length is 14 residues. Trimming removed 2 bases from V and 3 bases from J; junction bases left unmatched: 1. CDR3 nucleotide sequence: TGTGCCAGCAGCGTTACAGGGGACACCGGGGAGCTGTTTTTT. Residues: CASSVTGDTGELFF.